This T cell receptor (beta chain) originates from a study of T cell repertoires in cytomegalovirus infection. Whole-study context: Researchers turned to recently identified HLA-C-restricted CMV epitopes as well as well-studied HLA-B-restricted ones. Public signatures in TCR beta pointed to CMV infection and matching HLA type. Overall study findings and caveats: CMV-specific HLA-C-restricted TCR beta clonotypes dominated the ex vivo response.

In TCRdb, the reads were re-called with MiXCR into one record per CDR3 protein. This sample carries around 710,000 distinct CDR3 sequences, almost 30% of them seen once, and the ten largest clones take around 13%. The germline V gene has CDR1 SGHTA and CDR2 FQGNSA. V was shortened by 2 bases and J by 5 bases, with 15 bases between the two germline ends. The CDR3 has 15 amino acids. About this clonotype: Antigen unknown. This may come from a read error, since a much larger clone is one base off.

V usage is TRBV7-2 and J usage is TRBJ2-5; the D is unclear. The TCR was taken from a human donor in good health (CMV status not recorded). Some clones in this sample may be carry-over from other donors' samples. The input for sequencing was cultured CD8+ T cells from PBMCs, taken from culture after CMV antigen stimulation. CDR3 in amino acids: CTSSLFDSAGETQYF. In DNA form, the CDR3 reads TGTACCAGCAGCTTATTTGACTCCGCCGGGGAGACCCAGTACTTC.